The 14 T cell receptor beta chains in this list originate from one sample, sequenced in a study of OX40 agonist ivuxolimab in advanced cancers. The protocol was immunoSEQ multiplex PCR, while the TCRdb copy is restricted to in-frame clones and leaves out a portion. The table shows around 70,000 clones, with around 84% occurring only once. The specimen was CD4+ or CD8+ T cells sorted from blood, collected in a trial of the OX40 agonist ivuxolimab. These TCRs come from an adult with an advanced solid tumor such as melanoma, head and neck, liver or kidney cancer.

CDR3 protein: CASRAGTGEKLFF. The CDR3 DNA is TGTGCCAGCAGAGCCGGGACAGGGGAAAAACTGTTTTTT. This sequence joins TRBV6-6 and TRBJ1-4, with 9 bases aligning to TRBD1. The germline CDR1 and CDR2 sequences are MNHNY and SVGAGI (reference sequence). The CDR3 has 13 amino acids. V dropped 6 bases and J dropped 8; count of bases not matched to a gene: 4.

This clone was observed a few times. The chain couples TRBV7-9 to TRBJ2-6; D not resolved. Trimming shortened V by 5 bases and J by 0 bases, and 8 bases separated the two germline ends. In germline, CDR1 is SEHNR, CDR2 FQNEAQ (reference sequence). This CDR3 has 15 amino acids. As DNA, the CDR3 is TGTGCCAGCAGCACTTGGGACTCTGGGGCCAACGTCCTGACTTTC. Amino acids: CASSTWDSGANVLTF.

The chain recombines TRBV6-5 with TRBJ2-3; either TRBD1 or TRBD2 may fit D (5 bases each). V dropped 2 bases and J dropped 1 base, with 10 bases sitting between them. Germline values: CDR1 MNHEY, CDR2 SVGAGI. CDR3 length: 15 amino acids. The CDR3 region has the DNA TGTGCCAGCAGTTACCGGGGCGGAGGCACAGATACGCAGTATTTT. Translation: CASSYRGGGTDTQYF.

This clone was seen only a few times. The chain couples TRBV6-5 to TRBJ1-1; D ambiguous. The V and J ends lost 3 bases and 1 base respectively, with 6 bases between them. CDR3 length equals 13 residues. Germline CDR1 reads MNHEY; CDR2 reads SVGAGI. DNA of the CDR3: TGTGCCAGCAGTTATACACAGAACACTGAAGCTTTCTTT. Amino acids: CASSYTQNTEAFF.

On this clone: At one end, the junction sequence differs from germline, possibly due to a read error. CDR3 in amino acids: CATRERGSKDTQYF. For the CDR3, the DNA is TGCGCCACCAGGGAGCGGGGGAGCAAAGATACGCAGTATTTT. This chain uses TRBV5-1 with TRBJ2-3; 8 nucleotides line up with TRBD2. CDR1 is SGHRS and CDR2 is YFSETQ in the germline V gene. The CDR3 contains 14 residues. Based on the CDR3 plus reference TRBV5-1 and TRBJ2-3, the full variable domain is KAGVTQTPRYLIKTRGQQVTLSCSPISGHRSVSWYQQTPGQGLQFLFEYFSETQRNKGNFPGRFSGRQFSNSRSEMNVSTLELGDSALYLCATRERGSKDTQYFGPGTRLTVL.

This clone was seen only once. V is TRBV5-1 and J is TRBJ2-3; 7 bases fit TRBD2. The CDR3 is made up of 15 amino acids. V dropped 2 bases and J dropped 3; count of bases not matched to a gene: 6. CDR1 is SGHRS and CDR2 is YFSETQ in the germline V gene. The chain's CDR3 is CASSFASGETDTQYF. The CDR3 DNA reads as TGCGCCAGCAGCTTTGCGAGCGGGGAGACAGATACGCAGTATTTT.

V gene TRBV29-1 combines with J gene TRBJ2-7; D uncertain. Germline loops: CDR1 SQVTM, CDR2 ANQGSEA. The CDR3 has 14 residues. Trimming stripped 0 bases from V and 2 bases from J, with 11 bases between. The CDR3: CSVEDLGGTYEQYF. CDR3 nucleotides: TGCAGCGTTGAAGATCTAGGTGGTACCTACGAGCAGTACTTC.

The V gene is TRBV19, the J gene TRBJ2-1, with 8 bases aligning to TRBD1. With 9 bases clipped from V and 3 bases from J, the junction kept 1 base outside the gene matches. This CDR3 spans 12 amino acids. Looked up from germline, CDR1 is LNHDA and CDR2 is SQIVND (reference sequence). This CDR3 is CASGTGYNEQFF. CDR3 sequence (DNA): TGTGCCAGCGGGACAGGCTACAATGAGCAGTTCTTC.

This rearrangement joins TRBV7-2 to TRBJ2-4; D tentatively fits TRBD1 or TRBD2 (5 bases each). The CDR3 length is 12 residues. Germline values: CDR1 SGHTA, CDR2 FQGNSA. Trimming pared 6 bases from V and 11 bases from J, leaving 14 bases between. CDR3 sequence reads: CASSRDGGFQYF. The CDR3 DNA reads as TGTGCCAGCAGTAGGGATGGGGGTTTTCAGTACTTC.

V is TRBV11-2 and J is TRBJ1-1; D possibly corresponds to TRBD1 (5 bases). Germline values: CDR1 SGHAT, CDR2 FQNNGV. This CDR3 spans 13 amino acids. V was cut by 3 bases and J by 5 bases, with 10 bases left in between. Here the CDR3 reads CASSFLGDTEAFF. The CDR3 DNA is TGTGCCAGCAGCTTCTTAGGGGATACTGAAGCTTTCTTT. The entire variable domain, with the rest obtained from reference TRBV11-2 and TRBJ1-1, is as follows: EAGVAQSPRYKIIEKRQSVAFWCNPISGHATLYWYQQILGQGPKLLIQFQNNGVVDDSQLPKDRFSAERLKGVDSTLKIQPAKLEDSAVYLCASSFLGDTEAFFGQGTRLTVV.

J is TRBJ2-7 and V is TRBV11-2; D perhaps matches TRBD1 (5 bases). The germline gives CDR1 SGHAT, CDR2 FQNNGV. V lost 6 bases to trimming and J lost 3 bases, with 6 bases between them. The CDR3 has 11 residues. CDR3 in DNA: TGTGCCAGCAGAGGGGACTACGAGCAGTACTTC. It encodes CASRGDYEQYF.

V gene TRBV23-1 combines with J gene TRBJ2-7, with D tentatively TRBD1 (5 bases). TRBV23-1 is recorded as an ORF, its role being uncertain. V was cut by 2 bases and J by 2 bases, with 13 bases left in between. The CDR3 is 15 residues long. CDR3 amino acids: CASSQRQTLTYEQYF. Written as DNA, the CDR3 is TGCGCCAGCAGTCAAAGACAGACCCTGACCTACGAGCAGTACTTC.

The chain joins TRBV18 to TRBJ2-7; D tentatively fits TRBD1 or TRBD2 (5 bases each). Between the trimmed V and J ends, which lost 4 bases and 1 base, there was a span of 17 bases. The V gene's germline CDR1 is KGHSH and CDR2 LQKENI. This CDR3 has 16 residues. CDR3 protein: CASSRRGEIGSYEQYF. DNA for the CDR3: TGTGCCAGCTCACGACGGGGCGAAATTGGTTCCTACGAGCAGTACTTC.

The chain is built from TRBV29-1 and TRBJ2-1; unclear D gene. V was pared by 3 bases and J by 0 bases, with 9 bases between. The CDR3 is 14 residues long. Germline CDR1 reads SQVTM; CDR2 reads ANQGSEA. The CDR3 DNA follows: TGCAGCGTTGAGAAGAGGAACTCCTACAATGAGCAGTTCTTC. This translates into CSVEKRNSYNEQFF.